The subject of this entry is one TCR beta chain. No antigen is known for it. The study reverse transcribed the entire isolated RNA, so it sequenced expressed TCRB transcripts. Libraries were prepared by immunoSEQ multiplex PCR; TCRdb keeps only in-frame clonotypes and omits some of them. Here the sample spans approximately 170,000 clones, 7.8% being singletons. The entry originates in a study of beta chain features in type 1 diabetes. General study findings and limits: Within each of all four CD4+ subsets, Type 1 diabetes patients had TCRB CDR3s that were moderately but significantly shorter.

This CDR3 is built from 12 residues. J gave up 8 bases and V 6 bases, and 3 bases lay outside the gene matches. Germline CDR1 is MNHEY and CDR2 is SVGAGI. The sequence was obtained from a middle-aged woman with type 1 diabetes. This chain uses TRBV6-5 with TRBJ1-5; 8 bases are a match to TRBD1. Sequenced: central memory CD4+ T cells from blood. DNA of the CDR3: TGTGCCAGCAGGACAGGGGTAGAGCCCCAGCATTTT. This codes for CASRTGVEPQHF.